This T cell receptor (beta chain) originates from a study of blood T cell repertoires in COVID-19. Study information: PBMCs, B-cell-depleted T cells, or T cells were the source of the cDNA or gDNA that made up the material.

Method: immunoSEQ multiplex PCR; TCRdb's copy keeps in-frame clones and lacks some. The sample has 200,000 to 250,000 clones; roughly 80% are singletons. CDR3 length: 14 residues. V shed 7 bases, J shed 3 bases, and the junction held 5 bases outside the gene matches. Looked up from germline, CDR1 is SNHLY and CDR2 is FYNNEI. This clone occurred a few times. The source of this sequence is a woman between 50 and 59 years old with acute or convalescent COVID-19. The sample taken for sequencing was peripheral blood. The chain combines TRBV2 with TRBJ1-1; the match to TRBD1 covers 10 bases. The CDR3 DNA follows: TGTGCCAGCAAATCGACAGGGGGCCACACTGAAGCTTTCTTT. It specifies CASKSTGGHTEAFF. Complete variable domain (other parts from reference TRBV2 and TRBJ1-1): EPEVTQTPSHQVTQMGQEVILRCVPISNHLYFYWYRQILGQKVEFLVSFYNNEISEKSEIFDDQFSVERPDGSNFTLKIRSTKLEDSAMYFCASKSTGGHTEAFFGQGTRLTVV.